A selection of T cell receptor beta chains follows, all from one sample in a study of early T cells in non-severe SARS-CoV-2 infection. One entry per CDR3 protein results from TCRdb running MiXCR on the 5' RACE reads. The sample has over 50,000 distinct CDR3 sequences, 8.2% seen once. The sequenced sample was whole blood. These receptors were collected from an adult who was a healthcare worker with PCR-confirmed SARS-CoV-2 infection or an uninfected control (not recorded which). CDR3s include the opening cysteine and the closing phenylalanine or tryptophan. The D gene is left open where the match is weak. Clone size is shown for a subset of rows, as once, few, many or a class of expanded clone.

cdr3_aa cdr3_nt d_call v_call clone_size j_call
CSAREGRRKTTDTQYF TGCAGTGCTAGGGAGGGGAGACGGAAAACGACAGATACGCAGTATTTT . TRBV20-1 . TRBJ2-3
CSARGDRGYEQYF TGCAGTGCTAGAGGGGACAGGGGATACGAGCAGTACTTC TRBD1 TRBV20-1 . TRBJ2-7
CVDTSSYYTQYF TGTGTGGACACTTCATCTTATTATACGCAGTATTTT . TRBV11-3 many TRBJ2-3
CASSFGGAGVETQYF TGTGCCAGCAGTTTCGGGGGAGCGGGAGTTGAGACCCAGTACTTC TRBD2 TRBV28 . TRBJ2-5
CASSPVPGGNEQFF TGTGCCAGCAGCCCCGTCCCTGGCGGCAATGAGCAGTTCTTC . TRBV9 many TRBJ2-1
CASSQDRDSPYGYTF TGTGCCAGCAGCCAAGACCGGGACAGTCCCTATGGCTACACCTTC TRBD1 TRBV4-2 . TRBJ1-2
CASSSPVYQYQPQHF TGTGCCAGCAGCTCCCCCGTCTACCAATATCAGCCCCAGCATTTT . TRBV7-3 many TRBJ1-5
CASSPIPTSLPNEQFF TGTGCCAGCAGCCCTATACCGACTAGCCTCCCCAATGAGCAGTTCTTC TRBD2 TRBV7-3 . TRBJ2-1
CASSVDRGGPYNEQFF TGTGCCAGTAGTGTGGACAGGGGGGGGCCCTACAATGAGCAGTTCTTC TRBD1 TRBV19 few TRBJ2-1
CASSFEGAVNQPQHF TGCGCCAGCAGTTTCGAGGGGGCTGTCAATCAGCCCCAGCATTTT TRBD1 TRBV5-1 few TRBJ1-5
CASRLEAVSSYNEQFF TGTGCCAGCAGGTTAGAAGCCGTGAGCTCCTACAATGAGCAGTTCTTC . TRBV28 . TRBJ2-1
CSAFQSSRKAYNSPLHF TGCAGTGCCTTCCAGTCCTCCCGAAAAGCCTATAATTCACCCCTCCACTTT . TRBV20-1 few TRBJ1-6
CASSFEGLNQPQHF TGCGCCAGCAGCTTTGAGGGCCTCAATCAGCCCCAGCATTTT . TRBV5-1 few TRBJ1-5
CASSPSGTGRYEQYF TGTGCCAGCAGCCCTTCCGGGACAGGGCGCTACGAGCAGTACTTC TRBD1 TRBV27 . TRBJ2-7
CASSHPGLAEQYF TGTGCCAGCTCACACCCGGGACTCGCCGAGCAGTACTTC . TRBV18 many TRBJ2-7
CASSEFASTGDGYTF TGTGCCAGCAGTGAATTCGCTTCGACAGGGGATGGCTACACCTTC TRBD1 TRBV2 . TRBJ1-2
CSATTSGGRNNEQFF TGCAGTGCCACCACTAGCGGGGGGCGAAACAATGAGCAGTTCTTC TRBD2 TRBV20-1 . TRBJ2-1
CSARIGTSGGYYEQYF TGCAGTGCTAGAATAGGGACTAGCGGGGGTTACTACGAGCAGTACTTC TRBD2 TRBV20-1 few TRBJ2-7
CASSEYGGGEKLFF TGTGCCAGCAGTGAATATGGGGGCGGCGAAAAACTGTTTTTT . TRBV25-1 many TRBJ1-4
CASSFTGDGYTF TGTGCCAGCAGTTTTACAGGGGATGGCTACACCTTC TRBD1 TRBV6-6 . TRBJ1-2
CASSQGRQTSEAFF TGTGCCAGCAGCCAAGGGCGGCAGACGTCTGAAGCTTTCTTT . TRBV3-2 . TRBJ1-1
CSARDWGWETNEQFF TGCAGTGCTAGAGATTGGGGGTGGGAGACCAATGAGCAGTTCTTC . TRBV20-1 few TRBJ2-1
CASGSSLAGGIQYF TGTGCTAGTGGTTCATCCCTCGCCGGGGGGATTCAGTACTTC TRBD2 TRBV12-5 few TRBJ2-4
CASSPHTVGTDTQYF TGTGCCAGCAGTCCACACACCGTGGGGACAGATACGCAGTATTTT . TRBV12-3/TRBV12-4 . TRBJ2-3
CASSQDDRDLSYEQYF TGCGCCAGCAGCCAAGATGACAGGGACCTCTCCTACGAGCAGTACTTC TRBD1 TRBV4-1 . TRBJ2-7
CASSYRLAGQREQFF TGTGCCAGCAGTTACCGTCTAGCGGGCCAGAGGGAGCAGTTCTTC TRBD2 TRBV6-5 . TRBJ2-1
CASSLRHSMGYTF TGTGCCAGCAGCTTAAGGCATTCGATGGGCTACACCTTC . TRBV11-2 few TRBJ1-2
CASSPVGAGTEAFF TGTGCCAGTAGTCCTGTGGGGGCGGGAACTGAAGCTTTCTTT . TRBV19 . TRBJ1-1
CASSQPMGDPTYEQYF TGCGCCAGCAGCCAACCTATGGGGGACCCTACCTACGAGCAGTACTTC . TRBV4-1 many TRBJ2-7
CASSFRRGLAKNIQYF TGTGCCAGCAGTTTTCGGCGGGGACTAGCCAAAAACATTCAGTACTTC . TRBV12-3/TRBV12-4 many TRBJ2-4
CASSLDRTDTQYF TGTGCCAGCAGCTTGGACCGCACAGATACGCAGTATTTT . TRBV5-4 . TRBJ2-3
CASSFDRTTDTEAFF TGTGCCAGCAGCTTTGACAGGACTACGGACACTGAAGCTTTCTTT . TRBV7-9 once TRBJ1-1
CASSLGQGHYNEQFF TGCGCCAGCAGCTTGGGACAGGGACATTACAATGAGCAGTTCTTC TRBD1 TRBV5-1 few TRBJ2-1
CASSPRVLGGRNTEAFF TGTGCCAGCTCACCAAGGGTTCTCGGCGGCAGGAACACTGAAGCTTTCTTT . TRBV18 few TRBJ1-1
CASSQVNRDGYTF TGTGCCAGCAGCCAAGTGAACAGGGACGGCTACACCTTC . TRBV3-1 many TRBJ1-2
CSAMSVAGSNEQFF TGCAGTGCTATGTCAGTTGCGGGGTCGAATGAGCAGTTCTTC . TRBV20-1 few TRBJ2-1
CSVERRGGSTDTQYF TGCAGCGTTGAGAGGCGGGGGGGTAGCACAGATACGCAGTATTTT TRBD2 TRBV29-1 . TRBJ2-3
CASSQDPGQPQNEQFF TGCGCCAGCAGCCAAGACCCGGGACAGCCCCAAAATGAGCAGTTCTTC TRBD1 TRBV4-1 once TRBJ2-1
CASSYGGGGYEQYF TGTGCCAGCAGTTACGGTGGGGGGGGCTACGAGCAGTACTTC TRBD2 TRBV6-2/TRBV6-3 . TRBJ2-7
CSGTGSADTQYF TGCAGCGGTACAGGGAGCGCAGATACGCAGTATTTT . TRBV29-1 few TRBJ2-3
CASRASGLGTDTQYF TGTGCCAGCAGGGCTAGCGGTCTGGGCACAGATACGCAGTATTTT TRBD2 TRBV27 . TRBJ2-3
CASSYSISVNSPLHF TGTGCCAGCAGTTACAGCATCAGCGTTAATTCACCCCTCCACTTT . TRBV6-5 many TRBJ1-6
CASSYKLTDPGQGNNEQFF TGTGCCAGCAGTTACAAACTCACAGACCCGGGACAGGGGAACAATGAGCAGTTCTTC TRBD1 TRBV6-2/TRBV6-3 . TRBJ2-1
CSAREGAWEQFF TGCAGTGCTAGAGAAGGAGCATGGGAGCAGTTCTTC . TRBV20-1 . TRBJ2-1
CASRGSNAYNEQFF TGTGCCAGCAGAGGTTCCAACGCCTACAATGAGCAGTTCTTC . TRBV11-2 . TRBJ2-1
CASSLHMNTEAFF TGTGCCAGCAGCCTCCACATGAACACTGAAGCTTTCTTT . TRBV7-3 . TRBJ1-1
CASSQGPPNSGNTIYF TGCGCCAGCAGCCAAGGGCCGCCAAACTCTGGAAACACCATATATTTT . TRBV4-1 . TRBJ1-3
CASSSGLVTGELFF TGTGCCAGCAGTTCTGGACTTGTGACCGGGGAGCTGTTTTTT . TRBV12-3/TRBV12-4 . TRBJ2-2
CSAFPLLGTSGRNEQFF TGCAGTGCTTTTCCCCTTTTAGGAACTAGCGGGCGTAATGAGCAGTTCTTC TRBD2 TRBV20-1 few TRBJ2-1
CATINSGNTIYF TGTGCCACCATAAACTCTGGAAACACCATATATTTT . TRBV28 few TRBJ1-3
CASSEPGTYQETQYF TGTGCCAGCAGCGAACCCGGGACCTACCAAGAGACCCAGTACTTC . TRBV5-6 . TRBJ2-5
CASSRLPVLPVGQMNTEAFF TGTGCCAGCTCACGACTCCCCGTCCTGCCTGTAGGACAGATGAACACTGAAGCTTTCTTT . TRBV18 many TRBJ1-1
CSAAGTLSYNEQFF TGCAGCGCCGCCGGGACCCTCTCCTACAATGAGCAGTTCTTC . TRBV29-1 . TRBJ2-1
CASTAMFGRRYGYTF TGTGCCAGCACCGCAATGTTCGGGCGGAGGTATGGCTACACCTTC . TRBV9 many TRBJ1-2
CSANRGGTGELVF TGCAGTGCTAACAGGGGAGGCACCGGGGAGCTGGTTTTT . TRBV20-1 many TRBJ2-2
CASSLAVGSHQPQHF TGTGCCAGCAGCTTAGCGGTTGGAAGCCATCAGCCCCAGCATTTT . TRBV7-2 few TRBJ1-5
CSGAGGSTDTQYF TGCAGTGGTGCCGGGGGGAGCACAGATACGCAGTATTTT TRBD2 TRBV20-1 . TRBJ2-3